Below, 12 T cell receptor beta chains from the same sample are listed, as sequenced in a study of Graves' ophthalmopathy and Graves' hyperthyroidism. Amplified material comprised TCR beta CDR3 regions derived from RNA transcripts. Scientists carried out first-round RT-PCR using HTBI primers and then a second-round multiplex PCR. TCRdb analysed the multiplex PCR reads with MiXCR anew, one entry per CDR3 protein. Counted here are 660,000 or so distinct CDR3 sequences, 35% to 50% occurring once; the ten biggest clones make up under 3.5%. Sample: peripheral blood. These TCRs come from an adult man with Graves' ophthalmopathy.

Concerning this clonotype: A much larger clone differs from this one at a single base, so this may be a read error. The V gene is TRBV25-1, the J gene TRBJ1-2, with D possibly matching TRBD1 (6 bases). Deletions cut 6 bases from V and 8 bases from J, with 19 bases between. Germline lookup yields CDR1 MGHDK and CDR2 SYGVNS. CDR3 length equals 14 residues. The CDR3, as DNA: TGTGCCAGCAGCGCCACCGGGGCAGGGGAAGGCTACACCTTC. Encoded protein: CASSATGAGEGYTF.

This clonotype was seen repeatedly, ten times or more. This sequence joins TRBV7-2 and TRBJ1-4; 8 bases map to TRBD1. The CDR3 consists of 15 residues. J was trimmed by 8 bases and V by 1 base; bases with no gene match: 6. CDR1 and CDR2 (germline): SGHTA, FQGNSA. CDR3: CASSLDRGLGEKLFF. In nucleotides, the CDR3 is TGTGCCAGCAGCTTAGACAGGGGGTTAGGCGAAAAACTGTTTTTT.

The V and J genes are TRBV9 and TRBJ1-1, with TRBD1 matching over 8 bases. Per germline, CDR1 SGDLS and CDR2 YYNGEE. The V segment lost 4 bases and the J segment 2 bases; nucleotides outside the gene matches: 10. The CDR3 runs to 16 residues. CDR3: CASSQDDDRGNTEAFF. The DNA for the CDR3 is TGTGCCAGCAGCCAAGATGACGACAGGGGAAACACTGAAGCTTTCTTT. Together with reference TRBV9 and TRBJ1-1, the CDR3 gives the full variable domain: DSGVTQTPKHLITATGQRVTLRCSPRSGDLSVYWYQQSLDQGLQFLIQYYNGEERAKGNILERFSAQQFPDLHSELNLSSLELGDSALYFCASSQDDDRGNTEAFFGQGTRLTVV.

This clonotype was found once. The CDR3 sequence is CSVLLAGGEETQYF. CDR3 DNA sequence: TGCAGCGTGCTGCTAGCGGGGGGCGAAGAGACCCAGTACTTC. The rearrangement links TRBV29-1 to TRBJ2-5; TRBD2 matches 11 bases. After removal of 6 bases from V and 3 bases from J, the junction contained 6 bases not matched to a gene. The CDR3 totals 14 residues. Germline V lookup: CDR1 SQVTM, CDR2 ANQGSEA.

A few counts support this clonotype. This sequence joins TRBV4-2 and TRBJ1-1; D ambiguous. CDR1 and CDR2 from the germline V gene are LGHNA and YNFKEQ. CDR3 length: 15 amino acids. The ends were cut back, 4 bases at V and 3 bases at J, with 15 bases in the middle. The CDR3 region is CASSPRNYPDTEAFF. CDR3 in DNA: TGTGCCAGCAGCCCCCGAAATTACCCCGACACTGAAGCTTTCTTT.

Many counts were recorded for this clonotype. The chain is built from TRBV10-3 and TRBJ1-2; D gene ambiguous. V gave up 4 bases and J gave up 6 bases, with 12 bases separating them. This CDR3 has 13 amino acids. From germline, CDR1 is ENHRY and CDR2 SYGVKD. In nucleotides, the CDR3 is TGTGCCATCAGTGGAGGAGGGCCCGATGGCTACACCTTC. Amino acids: CAISGGGPDGYTF.

The chain recombines TRBV19 with TRBJ2-7, with D unresolved. The V gene's germline CDR1 is LNHDA and CDR2 SQIVND (reference sequence). This CDR3 is built from 15 residues. Trimming took 1 base from V and 2 from J, leaving 12 bases between them. The CDR3: CASSIGKAKTYEQYF. CDR3 in DNA: TGTGCCAGTAGTATAGGCAAGGCGAAAACCTACGAGCAGTACTTC. Combining the CDR3 with reference TRBV19 and TRBJ2-7 gives the whole variable domain DGGITQSPKYLFRKEGQNVTLSCEQNLNHDAMYWYRQDPGQGLRLIYYSQIVNDFQKGDIAEGYSVSREKKESFPLTVTSAQKNPTAFYLCASSIGKAKTYEQYFGPGTRLTVT.

This clonotype showed up just a few times. The chain couples TRBV4-2 to TRBJ2-7; 7 nucleotides line up with TRBD1. V was pared by 11 bases and J by 0 bases, with 4 bases of the junction left unmatched. Looked up from germline, CDR1 is LGHNA and CDR2 is YNFKEQ. The CDR3 consists of 12 residues. CDR3 nucleotides: TGTGCCTCCGGGACAGACTCCTACGAGCAGTACTTC. Its protein product is CASGTDSYEQYF.

About this clonotype: This may be a read error: a much more frequent sequence differs by one nucleotide. The J gene is TRBJ1-3, the V gene TRBV7-9, with D possibly matching TRBD1 (5 bases). This CDR3 is built from 15 residues. Germline V lookup: CDR1 SEHNR, CDR2 FQNEAQ (reference sequence). In nucleotides, the CDR3 is TGTGTCAGCAGCAGCAGGGCCTACGGGGGAAACACCATATATTTT. It encodes CVSSSRAYGGNTIYF.

In this sample, this clonotype turned up many times. The gene calls are TRBV29-1 and TRBJ1-5; TRBD1 agrees at 11 bases. The CDR3 covers 14 residues. V lost 6 bases to trimming and J lost 5 bases; unmatched junction nucleotides: 6. Germline CDR1 SQVTM, CDR2 ANQGSEA. CDR3 sequence (DNA): TGCAGCGTCGCGGGGACAGGGGGAGATCAGCCCCAGCATTTT. The encoded protein is CSVAGTGGDQPQHF.

This clonotype was detected ten times or more. A junction boundary mismatches the germline segment, possibly from a read error. V and J are TRBV10-3 and TRBJ1-1; the D is unclear. The CDR3 is 14 residues long. CDR1 ENHRY and CDR2 SYGVKD come from the germline V gene. The CDR3, as DNA: TGTGCCAGCAGTACTGCCCTCCTGAACACTGAAGCTTTCTTT. It encodes CASSTALLNTEAFF.

At least ten counts were recorded for this clonotype. V is TRBV2 and J is TRBJ1-6; no clear D. CDR1 and CDR2 (germline): SNHLY, FYNNEI. The CDR3 runs to 13 residues. Trimming removed 7 bases at V and 8 bases at J, with 12 bases between. The CDR3 sequence: CASIREDYSPLHF. The CDR3 DNA reads TGTGCCAGCATCCGGGAGGACTATTCACCCCTCCACTTT.